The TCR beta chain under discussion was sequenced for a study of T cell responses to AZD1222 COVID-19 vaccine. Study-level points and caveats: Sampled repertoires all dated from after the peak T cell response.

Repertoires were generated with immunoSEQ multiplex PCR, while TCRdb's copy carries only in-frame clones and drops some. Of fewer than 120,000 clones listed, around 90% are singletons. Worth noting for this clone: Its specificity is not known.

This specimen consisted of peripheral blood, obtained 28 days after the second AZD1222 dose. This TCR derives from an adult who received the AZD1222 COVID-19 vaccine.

The DNA of the CDR3 is TGTGCCTGGAGTACCGTGACAGGGGGCAGTAGTGGCTACACCTTC. Its protein is CAWSTVTGGSSGYTF. This chain uses TRBV30 with TRBJ1-2; 10 bases fit TRBD1. The CDR3 is made up of 15 amino acids. After removal of 2 bases from V and 7 bases from J, the junction contained 10 bases not matched to a gene. CDR1 and CDR2 (germline): GTSNPN, SVGIG (reference sequence).